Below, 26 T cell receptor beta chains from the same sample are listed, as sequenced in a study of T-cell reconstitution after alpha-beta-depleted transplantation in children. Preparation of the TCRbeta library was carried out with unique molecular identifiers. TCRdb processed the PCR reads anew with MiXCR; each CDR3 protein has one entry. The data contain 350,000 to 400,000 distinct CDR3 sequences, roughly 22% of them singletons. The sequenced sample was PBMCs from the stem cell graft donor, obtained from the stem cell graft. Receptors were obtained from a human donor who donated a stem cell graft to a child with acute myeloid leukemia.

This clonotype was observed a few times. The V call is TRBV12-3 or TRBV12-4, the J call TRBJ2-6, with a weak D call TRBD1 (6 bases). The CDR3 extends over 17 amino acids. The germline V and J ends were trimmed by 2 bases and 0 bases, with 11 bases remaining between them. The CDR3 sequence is CASSLSGDPSGANVLTF. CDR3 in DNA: TGTGCCAGCAGTTTATCAGGGGATCCCTCTGGGGCCAACGTCCTGACTTTC.

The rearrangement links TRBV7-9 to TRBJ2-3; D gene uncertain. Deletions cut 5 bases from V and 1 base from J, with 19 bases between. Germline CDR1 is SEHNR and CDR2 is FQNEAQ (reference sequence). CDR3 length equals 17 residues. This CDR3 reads CASSNYLAAQGTDTQYF. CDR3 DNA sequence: TGTGCCAGCAGCAACTACCTCGCGGCGCAGGGCACAGATACGCAGTATTTT. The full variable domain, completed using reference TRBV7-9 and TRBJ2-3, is DTGVSQNPRHKITKRGQNVTFRCDPISEHNRLYWYRQTLGQGPEFLTYFQNEAQLEKSRLLSDRFSAERPKGSFSTLEIQRTEQGDSAMYLCASSNYLAAQGTDTQYFGPGTRLTVL.

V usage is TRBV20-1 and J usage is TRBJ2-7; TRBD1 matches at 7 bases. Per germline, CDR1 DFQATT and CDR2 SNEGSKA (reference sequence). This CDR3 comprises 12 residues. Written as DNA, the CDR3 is TGCAGTGCTACCCTTGGACAGGCTGCCCCCCGAGTC. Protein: CSATLGQAAPRV.

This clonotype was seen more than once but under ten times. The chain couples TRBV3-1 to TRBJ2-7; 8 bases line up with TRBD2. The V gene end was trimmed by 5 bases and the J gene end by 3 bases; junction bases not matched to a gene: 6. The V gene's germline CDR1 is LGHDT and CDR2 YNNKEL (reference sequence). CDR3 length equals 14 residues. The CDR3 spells CASSFSGRDYEQYF. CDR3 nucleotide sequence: TGTGCCAGCAGCTTCAGCGGGAGAGACTACGAGCAGTACTTC.

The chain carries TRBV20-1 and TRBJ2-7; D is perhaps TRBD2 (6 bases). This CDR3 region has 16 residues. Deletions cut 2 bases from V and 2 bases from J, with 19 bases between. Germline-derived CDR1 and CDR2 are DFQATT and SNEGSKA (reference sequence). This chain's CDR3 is CSARSFLADFPYEQYF. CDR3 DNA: TGCAGTGCTAGATCCTTCTTAGCGGATTTCCCCTACGAGCAGTACTTC.

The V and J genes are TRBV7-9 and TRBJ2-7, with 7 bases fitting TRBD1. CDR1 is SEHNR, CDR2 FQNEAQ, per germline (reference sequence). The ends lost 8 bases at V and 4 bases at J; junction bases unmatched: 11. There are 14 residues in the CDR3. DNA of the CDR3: TGTGCCAGCCAAAGCATGGGACAGACATACGAGCAGTACTTC. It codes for CASQSMGQTYEQYF.

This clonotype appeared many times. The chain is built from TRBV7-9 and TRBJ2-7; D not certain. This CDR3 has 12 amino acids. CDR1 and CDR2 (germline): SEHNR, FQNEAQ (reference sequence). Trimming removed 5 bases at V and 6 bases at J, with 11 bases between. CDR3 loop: CASSPYSSEQYF. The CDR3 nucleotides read TGTGCCAGCAGCCCTTATTCCAGCGAGCAGTACTTC.

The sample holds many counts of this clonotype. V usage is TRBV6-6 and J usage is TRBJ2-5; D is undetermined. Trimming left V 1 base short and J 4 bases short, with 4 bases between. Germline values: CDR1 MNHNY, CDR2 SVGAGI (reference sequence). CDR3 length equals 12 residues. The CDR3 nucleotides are TGTGCCAGCAGTTACTGGAGAGAGACCCAGTACTTC. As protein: CASSYWRETQYF.

CDR3 coding DNA: TGTGCCATCAGCGACTCTGGGGGGGGCTACAATGAGCAGTTCTTC. It is translated as CAISDSGGGYNEQFF. The chain combines TRBV10-3 with TRBJ2-1, with 7 positions matching TRBD2. This CDR3 has 15 residues. Germline-derived CDR1 and CDR2 are ENHRY and SYGVKD. The J segment lost 3 bases and the V segment lost 6 bases, leaving 8 bases of the junction unmatched.

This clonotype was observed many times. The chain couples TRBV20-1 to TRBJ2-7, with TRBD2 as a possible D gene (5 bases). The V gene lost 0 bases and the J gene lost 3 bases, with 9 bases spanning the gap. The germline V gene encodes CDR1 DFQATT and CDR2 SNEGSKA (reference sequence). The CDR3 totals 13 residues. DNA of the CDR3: TGCAGTGCTAGAGATGGACTCCTCTACGAGCAGTACTTC. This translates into CSARDGLLYEQYF.

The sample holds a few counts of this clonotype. The CDR3 coding sequence is TGCAGTGCTGAGCTTCTCGGACAGAGAGATTCACCCCTCCACTTT. It codes for CSAELLGQRDSPLHF. The rearrangement joins TRBV20-1 to TRBJ1-6; TRBD1 might be the D (6 bases). V was clipped by 5 bases and J by 8 bases, with 19 bases between them. There are 15 residues in the CDR3. Per germline, CDR1 DFQATT and CDR2 SNEGSKA (reference sequence).

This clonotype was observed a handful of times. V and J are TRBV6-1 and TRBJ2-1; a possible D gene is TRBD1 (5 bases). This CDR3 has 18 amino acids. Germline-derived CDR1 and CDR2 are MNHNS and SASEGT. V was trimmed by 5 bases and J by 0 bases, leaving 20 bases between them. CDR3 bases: TGTGCCAGCAGTCAGGCCACAGGTGACCTGAGCTCCTACAATGAGCAGTTCTTC. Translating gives CASSQATGDLSSYNEQFF.

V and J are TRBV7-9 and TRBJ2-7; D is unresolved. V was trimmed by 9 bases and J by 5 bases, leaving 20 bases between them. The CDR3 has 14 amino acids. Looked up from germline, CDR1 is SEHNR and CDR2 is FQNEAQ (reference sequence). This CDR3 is CARLYRAEGNEQYF. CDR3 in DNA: TGTGCCAGACTTTACCGGGCCGAAGGGAACGAGCAGTACTTC. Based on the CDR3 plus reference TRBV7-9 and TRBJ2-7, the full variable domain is DTGVSQNPRHKITKRGQNVTFRCDPISEHNRLYWYRQTLGQGPEFLTYFQNEAQLEKSRLLSDRFSAERPKGSFSTLEIQRTEQGDSAMYLCARLYRAEGNEQYFGPGTRLTVT.

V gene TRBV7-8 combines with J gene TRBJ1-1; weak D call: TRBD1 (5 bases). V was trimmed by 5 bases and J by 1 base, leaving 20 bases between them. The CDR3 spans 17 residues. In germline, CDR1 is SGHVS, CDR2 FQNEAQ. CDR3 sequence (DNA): TGTGCCAGCAGCCTTCCTAATCGGGGACCGACGAACACTGAAGCTTTCTTT. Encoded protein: CASSLPNRGPTNTEAFF.

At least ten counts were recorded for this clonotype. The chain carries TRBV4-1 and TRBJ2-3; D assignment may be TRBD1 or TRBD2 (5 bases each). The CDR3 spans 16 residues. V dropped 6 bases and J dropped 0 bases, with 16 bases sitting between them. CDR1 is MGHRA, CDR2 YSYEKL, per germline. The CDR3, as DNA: TGCGCCAGCAGAGGGGACGGTTTCTTCAGCACAGATACGCAGTATTTT. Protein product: CASRGDGFFSTDTQYF.

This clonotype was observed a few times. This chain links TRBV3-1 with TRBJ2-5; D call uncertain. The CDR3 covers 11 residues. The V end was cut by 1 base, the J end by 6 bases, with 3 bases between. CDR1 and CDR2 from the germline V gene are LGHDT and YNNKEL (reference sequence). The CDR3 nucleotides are TGTGCCAGCAGCCAAGGACAGACCCAGTACTTC. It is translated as CASSQGQTQYF.

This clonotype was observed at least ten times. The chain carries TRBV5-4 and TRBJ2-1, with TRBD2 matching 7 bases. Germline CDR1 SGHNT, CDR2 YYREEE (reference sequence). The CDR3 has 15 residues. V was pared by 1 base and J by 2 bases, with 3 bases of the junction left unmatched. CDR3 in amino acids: CASSLRSGAYNEQFF. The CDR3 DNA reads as TGTGCCAGCAGCTTGAGGAGCGGGGCCTACAATGAGCAGTTCTTC. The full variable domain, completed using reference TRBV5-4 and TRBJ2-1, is ETGVTQSPTHLIKTRGQQVTLRCSSQSGHNTVSWYQQALGQGPQFIFQYYREEENGRGNFPPRFSGLQFPNYSSELNVNALELDDSALYLCASSLRSGAYNEQFFGPGTRLTVL.

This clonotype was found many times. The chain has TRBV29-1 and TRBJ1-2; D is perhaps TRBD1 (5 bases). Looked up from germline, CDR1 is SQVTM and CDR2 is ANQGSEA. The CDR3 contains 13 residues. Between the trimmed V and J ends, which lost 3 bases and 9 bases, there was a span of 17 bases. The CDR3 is CSVERGAISSYTF. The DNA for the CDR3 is TGCAGCGTTGAGAGAGGGGCAATTTCCAGCTACACCTTC. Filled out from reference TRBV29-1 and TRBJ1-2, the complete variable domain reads SAVISQKPSRDICQRGTSLTIQCQVDSQVTMMFWYRQQPGQSLTLIATANQGSEATYESGFVIDKFPISRPNLTFSTLTVSNMSPEDSSIYLCSVERGAISSYTFGSGTRLTVV.

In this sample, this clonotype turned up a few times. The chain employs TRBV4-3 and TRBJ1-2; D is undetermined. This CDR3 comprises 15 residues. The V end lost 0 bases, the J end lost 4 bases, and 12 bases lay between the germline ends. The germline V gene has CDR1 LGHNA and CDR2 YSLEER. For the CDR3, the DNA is TGCGCCAGCAGCCAAGACCAAGAGAACTTCTATGGCTACACCTTC. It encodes CASSQDQENFYGYTF.

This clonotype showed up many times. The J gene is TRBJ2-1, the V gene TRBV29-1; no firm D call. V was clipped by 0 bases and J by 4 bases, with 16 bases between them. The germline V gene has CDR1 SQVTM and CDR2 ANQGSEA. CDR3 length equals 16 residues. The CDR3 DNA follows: TGCAGCGTTGAAGATATAAGGTCGACTTCTTACAATGAGCAGTTCTTC. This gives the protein CSVEDIRSTSYNEQFF.

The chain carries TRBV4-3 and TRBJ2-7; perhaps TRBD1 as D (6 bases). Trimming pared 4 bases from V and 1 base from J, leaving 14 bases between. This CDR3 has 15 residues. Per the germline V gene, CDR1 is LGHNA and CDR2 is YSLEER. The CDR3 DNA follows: TGCGCCAGCAGCCTATACCTGGACAGTTCCTACGAGCAGTACTTC. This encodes CASSLYLDSSYEQYF.

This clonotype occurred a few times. The CDR3 bases are TGTGCCACCAGTGGCCCCCTCTACAGGGGACAGGAGACCCAGTACTTC. It yields the protein CATSGPLYRGQETQYF. The chain couples TRBV24-1 to TRBJ2-5; 7 positions agree with TRBD1. CDR1 and CDR2 (germline): KGHDR, SFDVKD. J gave up 5 bases and V 5 bases, and 13 bases lay outside the gene matches. The CDR3 runs to 16 residues.

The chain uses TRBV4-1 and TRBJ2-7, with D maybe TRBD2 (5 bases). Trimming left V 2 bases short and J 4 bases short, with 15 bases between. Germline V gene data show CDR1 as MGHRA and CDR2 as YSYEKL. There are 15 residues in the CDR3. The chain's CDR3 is CASSQSRGISYEQYF. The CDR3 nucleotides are TGCGCCAGCAGCCAATCCCGAGGGATTTCGTACGAGCAGTACTTC.

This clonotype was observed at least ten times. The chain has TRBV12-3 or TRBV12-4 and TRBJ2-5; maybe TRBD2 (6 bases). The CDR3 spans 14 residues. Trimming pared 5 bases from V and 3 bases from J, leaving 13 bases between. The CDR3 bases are TGTGCCAGCAGTCCCCCAGGGAGGAAAGAGACCCAGTACTTC. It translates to CASSPPGRKETQYF.

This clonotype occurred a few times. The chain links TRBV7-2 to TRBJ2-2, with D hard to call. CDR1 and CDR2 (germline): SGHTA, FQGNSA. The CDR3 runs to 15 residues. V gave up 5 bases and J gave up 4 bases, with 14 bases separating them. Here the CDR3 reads CASSTTRLVTGELFF. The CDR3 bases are TGTGCCAGCAGCACGACTCGACTGGTCACCGGGGAGCTGTTTTTT.

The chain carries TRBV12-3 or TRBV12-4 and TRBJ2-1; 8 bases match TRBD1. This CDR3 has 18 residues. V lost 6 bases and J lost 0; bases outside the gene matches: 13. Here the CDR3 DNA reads TGTGCCAGCAGACGTACAGGGGGAGATGTAAGCTCCTACAATGAGCAGTTCTTC. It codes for CASRRTGGDVSSYNEQFF.